A selection of T cell receptor beta chains follows, all from one sample in a study of metastatic and nonmetastatic thyroid tumors. TCRdb recomputed clones from the PCR reads via MiXCR. The table lists over 15,000 clones, approximately 12% of them singletons. The source material was tumor tissue. Source of these receptors: a female donor with papillary thyroid cancer or a benign thyroid nodule (not recorded which). Some clones in this sample may be carry-over from other donors' samples. CDR3s include the opening cysteine and the closing phenylalanine or tryptophan. Fields, in order: D gene, clone size, J gene, V gene, CDR3 protein, CDR3 DNA. D genes are given only for firm matches. A row's size may be missing; if present it is once, few, many or a size class.

>-|few|TRBJ2-7|TRBV6-1
CASSDTRASPWEQYF
TGCGCCAGCAGCGACACCCGGGCCTCCCCATGGGAGCAGTACTTC
>-|many|TRBJ2-3|TRBV5-1
CASSYPTTDTQYF
TGCGCCAGCAGCTACCCCACCACAGATACGCAGTATTTT
>-|-|TRBJ2-2|TRBV7-6
CASILDVVTGELFF
TGTGCCAGCATCTTAGATGTGGTCACCGGGGAGCTGTTTTTT
>-|medium-sized|TRBJ2-2|TRBV27
CASSLLVRGELFF
TGTGCCAGCAGTTTATTAGTGCGCGGGGAGCTGTTTTTT
>-|many|TRBJ2-2|TRBV5-1
CASSRSHTGELFF
TGCGCCAGCAGCCGGTCCCACACCGGGGAGCTGTTTTTT
>-|many|TRBJ2-3|TRBV20-1
CSAREPAGLTDTQYF
TGCAGTGCTAGAGAGCCAGCGGGTTTGACAGATACGCAGTATTTT
>-|medium-sized|TRBJ2-7|TRBV20-1
CSAPNVAVHEQYF
TGCAGTGCCCCAAACGTAGCGGTTCACGAGCAGTACTTC
>TRBD1|few|TRBJ2-4|TRBV6-1
CASSEMGTVAKNIQYF
TGTGCCAGCAGTGAAATGGGGACAGTAGCCAAAAACATTCAGTACTTC
>TRBD1|many|TRBJ2-5|TRBV12-3/TRBV12-4
CASSRDRVSETQYF
TGTGCCAGCAGTAGAGACAGGGTATCTGAGACCCAGTACTTC
>-|many|TRBJ1-1|TRBV15
CATSGDTEAFF
TGTGCCACCAGCGGGGATACTGAAGCTTTCTTT
>-|many|TRBJ2-1|TRBV7-7
CASRARGREGLLPPSSYNEQFF
TGTGCCAGCAGAGCGAGGGGGAGGGAGGGGCTACTACCCCCGAGCTCCTACAATGAGCAGTTCTTC
>-|medium-sized|TRBJ1-1|TRBV6-1
CASSPRQEMNTEAFF
TGTGCCAGCAGTCCCCGACAGGAGATGAACACTGAAGCTTTCTTT
>TRBD1|many|TRBJ1-1|TRBV5-1
CASSLGQGFTEAFF
TGCGCCAGCAGCTTAGGACAGGGATTCACTGAAGCTTTCTTT
>-|medium-sized|TRBJ1-2|TRBV12-3/TRBV12-4
CASSLVPKQAGYTF
TGTGCCAGCAGTTTAGTCCCAAAACAGGCTGGCTACACCTTC
>-|many|TRBJ2-7|TRBV3-1
CASSQGGVGTARAISYEQYF
TGTGCCAGCAGCCAAGGAGGAGTAGGCACAGCCAGGGCCATCTCCTACGAGCAGTACTTC
>TRBD1|-|TRBJ1-2|TRBV7-2
CASSLDRGNYGYTF
TGTGCCAGCAGCCTCGACAGGGGGAACTATGGCTACACCTTC
>-|large|TRBJ2-2|TRBV20-1
CSASARDMNTGELFF
TGCAGTGCTAGCGCCCGGGACATGAACACCGGGGAGCTGTTTTTT
>-|many|TRBJ1-1|TRBV29-1
CSVVRGNTEAFF
TGCAGCGTTGTACGGGGGAACACTGAAGCTTTCTTT
>TRBD2|many|TRBJ2-3|TRBV7-2
CASSPTGGADTQYF
TGTGCCAGCAGCCCCACGGGGGGGGCAGATACGCAGTATTTT
>-|many|TRBJ1-6|TRBV7-9
CASSTNQVFNSPLHF
TGTGCCAGCAGCACTAACCAGGTCTTCAATTCACCCCTCCACTTT